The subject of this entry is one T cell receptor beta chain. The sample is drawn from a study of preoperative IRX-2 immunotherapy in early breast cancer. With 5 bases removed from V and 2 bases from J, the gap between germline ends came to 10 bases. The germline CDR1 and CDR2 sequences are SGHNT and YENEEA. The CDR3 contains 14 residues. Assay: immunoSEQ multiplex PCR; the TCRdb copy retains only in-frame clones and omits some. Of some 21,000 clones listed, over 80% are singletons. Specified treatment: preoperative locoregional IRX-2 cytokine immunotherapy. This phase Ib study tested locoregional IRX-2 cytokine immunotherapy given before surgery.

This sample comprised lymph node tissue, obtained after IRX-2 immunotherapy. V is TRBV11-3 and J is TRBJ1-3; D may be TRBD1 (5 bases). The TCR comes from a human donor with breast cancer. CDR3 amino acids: CASSNRGAGNTIYF. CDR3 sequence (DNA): TGTGCCAGCAGCAACCGGGGCGCTGGAAACACCATATATTTT.